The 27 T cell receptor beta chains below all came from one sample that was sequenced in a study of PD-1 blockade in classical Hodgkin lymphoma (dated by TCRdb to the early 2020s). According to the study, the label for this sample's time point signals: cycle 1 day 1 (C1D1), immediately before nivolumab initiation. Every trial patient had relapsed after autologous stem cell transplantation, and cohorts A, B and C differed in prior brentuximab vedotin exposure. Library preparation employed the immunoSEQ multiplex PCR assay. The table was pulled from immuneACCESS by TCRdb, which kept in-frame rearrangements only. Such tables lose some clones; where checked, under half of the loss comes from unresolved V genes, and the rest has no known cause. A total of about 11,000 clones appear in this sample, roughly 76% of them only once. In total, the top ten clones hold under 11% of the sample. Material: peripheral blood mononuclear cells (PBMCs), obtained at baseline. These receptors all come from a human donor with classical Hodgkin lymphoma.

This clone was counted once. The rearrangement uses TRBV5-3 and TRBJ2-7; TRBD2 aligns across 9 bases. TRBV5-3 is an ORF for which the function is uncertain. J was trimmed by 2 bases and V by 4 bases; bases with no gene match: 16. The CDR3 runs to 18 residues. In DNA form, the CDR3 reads TGTGCCAGAAGCCGACAATACCGACTAGCGGACTTAACCTACGAGCAGTACTTC. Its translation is CARSRQYRLADLTYEQYF.

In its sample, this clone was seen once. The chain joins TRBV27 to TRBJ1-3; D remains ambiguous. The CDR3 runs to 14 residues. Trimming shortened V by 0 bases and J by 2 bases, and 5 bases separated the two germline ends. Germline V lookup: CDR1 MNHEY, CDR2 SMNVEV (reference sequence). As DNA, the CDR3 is TGTGCCAGCAGTTTATCCGGGGCTGGAAACACCATATATTTT. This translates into CASSLSGAGNTIYF.

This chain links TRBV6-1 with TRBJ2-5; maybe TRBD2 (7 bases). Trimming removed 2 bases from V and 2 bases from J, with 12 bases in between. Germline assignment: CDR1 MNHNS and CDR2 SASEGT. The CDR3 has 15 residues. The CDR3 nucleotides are TGTGCCAGCAGTGAATTGGGGGGGCGGCAAGAGACCCAGTACTTC. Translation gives CASSELGGRQETQYF.

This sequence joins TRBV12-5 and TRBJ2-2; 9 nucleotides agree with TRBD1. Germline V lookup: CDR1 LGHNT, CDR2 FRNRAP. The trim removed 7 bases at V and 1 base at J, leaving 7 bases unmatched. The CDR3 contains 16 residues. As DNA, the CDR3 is TGTGCTAGTGTCGCACAGGGGGCTTTGAACACCGGGGAGCTGTTTTTT. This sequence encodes CASVAQGALNTGELFF.

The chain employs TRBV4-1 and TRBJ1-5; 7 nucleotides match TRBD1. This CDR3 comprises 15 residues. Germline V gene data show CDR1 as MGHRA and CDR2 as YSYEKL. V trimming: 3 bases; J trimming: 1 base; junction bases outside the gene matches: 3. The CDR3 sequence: CASSQSTGSNQPQHF. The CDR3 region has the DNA TGCGCCAGCAGCCAGTCGACAGGGAGCAATCAGCCCCAGCATTTT.

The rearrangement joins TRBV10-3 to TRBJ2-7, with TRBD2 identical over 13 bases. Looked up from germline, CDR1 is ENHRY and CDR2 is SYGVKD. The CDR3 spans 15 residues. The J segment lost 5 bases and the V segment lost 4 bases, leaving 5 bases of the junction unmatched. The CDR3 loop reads CAISGTSGRRNEQYF. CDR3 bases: TGTGCCATCAGTGGGACTAGCGGGAGACGTAACGAGCAGTACTTC.

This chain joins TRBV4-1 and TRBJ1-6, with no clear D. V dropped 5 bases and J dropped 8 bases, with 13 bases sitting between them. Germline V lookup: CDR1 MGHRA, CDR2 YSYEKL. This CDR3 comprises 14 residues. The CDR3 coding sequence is TGCGCCAGCAGCTTCAAGGGTATGGATTCACCCCTCCACTTT. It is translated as CASSFKGMDSPLHF.

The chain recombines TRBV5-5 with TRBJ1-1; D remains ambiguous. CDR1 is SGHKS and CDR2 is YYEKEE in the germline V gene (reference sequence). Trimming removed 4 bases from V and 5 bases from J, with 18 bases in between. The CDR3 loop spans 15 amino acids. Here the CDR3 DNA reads TGTGCCAGCAGCGACGGACGGGGTTTTATAACTGAAGCTTTCTTT. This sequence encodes CASSDGRGFITEAFF.

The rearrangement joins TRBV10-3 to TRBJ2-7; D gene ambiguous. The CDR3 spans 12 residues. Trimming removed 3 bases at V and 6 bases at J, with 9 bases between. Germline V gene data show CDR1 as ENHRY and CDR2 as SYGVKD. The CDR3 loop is CAISDLVGEQYF. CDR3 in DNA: TGTGCCATCAGTGATCTAGTCGGCGAGCAGTACTTC.

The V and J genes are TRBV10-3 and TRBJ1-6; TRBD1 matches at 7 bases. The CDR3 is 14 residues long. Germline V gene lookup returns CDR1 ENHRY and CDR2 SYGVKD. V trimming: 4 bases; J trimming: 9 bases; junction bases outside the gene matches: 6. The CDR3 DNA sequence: TGTGCCATCAGTGGGGGAGGGGGCGTTTCACCCCTCCACTTT. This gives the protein CAISGGGGVSPLHF.

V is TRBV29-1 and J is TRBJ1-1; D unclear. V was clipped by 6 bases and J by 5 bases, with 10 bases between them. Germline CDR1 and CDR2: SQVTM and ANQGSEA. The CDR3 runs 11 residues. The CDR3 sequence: CSVAGTTEAFF. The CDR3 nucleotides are TGCAGCGTGGCCGGAACAACTGAAGCTTTCTTT. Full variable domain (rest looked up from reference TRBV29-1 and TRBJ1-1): SAVISQKPSRDICQRGTSLTIQCQVDSQVTMMFWYRQQPGQSLTLIATANQGSEATYESGFVIDKFPISRPNLTFSTLTVSNMSPEDSSIYLCSVAGTTEAFFGQGTRLTVV.

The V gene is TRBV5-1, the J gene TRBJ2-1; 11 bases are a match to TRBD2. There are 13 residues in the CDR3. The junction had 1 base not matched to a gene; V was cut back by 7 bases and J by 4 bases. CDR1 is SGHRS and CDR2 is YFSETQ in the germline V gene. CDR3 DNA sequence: TGCGCCAGCGGGACTAGCGGATACAATGAGCAGTTCTTC. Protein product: CASGTSGYNEQFF.

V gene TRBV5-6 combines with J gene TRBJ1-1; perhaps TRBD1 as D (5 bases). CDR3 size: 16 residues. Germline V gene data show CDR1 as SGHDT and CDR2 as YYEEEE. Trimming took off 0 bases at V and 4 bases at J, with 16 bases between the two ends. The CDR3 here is CASSLGHHRMGTEAFF. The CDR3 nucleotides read TGTGCCAGCAGCTTGGGGCACCACAGGATGGGCACTGAAGCTTTCTTT.

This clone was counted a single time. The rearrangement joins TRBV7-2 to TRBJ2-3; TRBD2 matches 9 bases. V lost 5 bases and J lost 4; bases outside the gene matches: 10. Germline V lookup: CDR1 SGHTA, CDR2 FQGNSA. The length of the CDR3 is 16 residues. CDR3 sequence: CASSLFSGRTADTQYF. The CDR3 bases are TGTGCCAGCAGCCTATTTAGCGGGAGAACGGCAGATACGCAGTATTTT.

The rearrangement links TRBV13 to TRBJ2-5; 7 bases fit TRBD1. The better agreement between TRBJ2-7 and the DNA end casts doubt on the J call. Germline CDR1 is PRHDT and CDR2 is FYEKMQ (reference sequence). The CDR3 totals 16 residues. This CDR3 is CASSSQTNRGNYEQYF. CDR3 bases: TGTGCCAGCAGCTCACAAACTAACAGGGGAAACTACGAGCAGTACTTC.

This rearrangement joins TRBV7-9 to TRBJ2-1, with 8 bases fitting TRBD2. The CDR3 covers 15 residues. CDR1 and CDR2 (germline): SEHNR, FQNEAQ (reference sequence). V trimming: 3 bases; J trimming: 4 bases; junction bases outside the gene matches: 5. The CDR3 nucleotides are TGTGCCAGCAGCTTTGGGACTAGTGGGTACAATGAGCAGTTCTTC. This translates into CASSFGTSGYNEQFF.

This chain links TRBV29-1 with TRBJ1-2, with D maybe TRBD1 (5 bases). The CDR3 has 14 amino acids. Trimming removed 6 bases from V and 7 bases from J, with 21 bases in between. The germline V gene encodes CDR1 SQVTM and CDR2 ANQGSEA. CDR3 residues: CSVANQKGLAGYTF. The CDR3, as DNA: TGCAGCGTGGCAAATCAGAAGGGGTTGGCTGGCTACACCTTC.

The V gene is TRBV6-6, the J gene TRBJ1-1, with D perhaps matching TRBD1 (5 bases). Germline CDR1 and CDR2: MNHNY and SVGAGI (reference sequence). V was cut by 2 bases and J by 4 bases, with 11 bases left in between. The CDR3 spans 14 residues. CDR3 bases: TGTGCCAGCAGTTACCGAGACAGACGCACTGAAGCTTTCTTT. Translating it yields CASSYRDRRTEAFF.

The chain's CDR3 is CSVVGQGAIGYTF. As DNA, the CDR3 is TGCAGCGTTGTGGGACAGGGGGCGATTGGCTACACCTTC. The genes are TRBV29-1 and TRBJ1-2; TRBD1 matches 12 bases. V shed 4 bases, J shed 7 bases, and the junction held 4 bases outside the gene matches. This CDR3 contains 13 residues. The germline CDR1 and CDR2 sequences are SQVTM and ANQGSEA.

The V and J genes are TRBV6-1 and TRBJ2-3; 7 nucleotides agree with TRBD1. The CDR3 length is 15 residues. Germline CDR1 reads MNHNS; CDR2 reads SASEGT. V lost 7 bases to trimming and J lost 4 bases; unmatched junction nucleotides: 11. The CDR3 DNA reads TGTGCCAGCACCGACGTAGGGGGCGAAGCAGATACGCAGTATTTT. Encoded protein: CASTDVGGEADTQYF.

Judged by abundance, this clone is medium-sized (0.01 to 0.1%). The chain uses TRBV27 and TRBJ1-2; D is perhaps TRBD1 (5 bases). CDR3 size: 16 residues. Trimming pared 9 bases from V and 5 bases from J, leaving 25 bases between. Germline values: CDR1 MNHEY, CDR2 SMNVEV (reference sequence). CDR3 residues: CARDLEKGRSLYGYTF. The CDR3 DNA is TGTGCCAGAGACTTGGAGAAGGGACGCAGTTTGTATGGCTACACCTTC.

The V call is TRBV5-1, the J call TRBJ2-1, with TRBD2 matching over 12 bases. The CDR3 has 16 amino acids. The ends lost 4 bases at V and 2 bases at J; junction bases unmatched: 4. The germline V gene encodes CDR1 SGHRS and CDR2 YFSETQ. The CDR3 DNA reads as TGCGCCAGCAGCCTAGCGGGAGGGAAGGCCTACAATGAGCAGTTCTTC. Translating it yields CASSLAGGKAYNEQFF. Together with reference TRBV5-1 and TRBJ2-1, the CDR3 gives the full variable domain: KAGVTQTPRYLIKTRGQQVTLSCSPISGHRSVSWYQQTPGQGLQFLFEYFSETQRNKGNFPGRFSGRQFSNSRSEMNVSTLELGDSALYLCASSLAGGKAYNEQFFGPGTRLTVL.

CDR3: CASSRTAGELFF. The CDR3 DNA sequence: TGCGCCAGCAGCCGGACAGCCGGGGAGCTGTTTTTT. This sequence joins TRBV5-1 and TRBJ2-2; D is possibly TRBD1 (6 bases). CDR1 SGHRS and CDR2 YFSETQ come from the germline V gene. The CDR3 length is 12 residues. Deletions cut 4 bases from V and 6 bases from J, with 7 bases between.

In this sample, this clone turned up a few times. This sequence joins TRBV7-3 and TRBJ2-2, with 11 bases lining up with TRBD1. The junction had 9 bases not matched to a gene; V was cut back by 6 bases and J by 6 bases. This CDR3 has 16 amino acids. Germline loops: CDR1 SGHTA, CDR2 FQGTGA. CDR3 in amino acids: CASSLDWTGGSGELFF. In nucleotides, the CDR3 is TGTGCCAGCAGTCTCGATTGGACAGGGGGCTCCGGGGAGCTGTTTTTT.

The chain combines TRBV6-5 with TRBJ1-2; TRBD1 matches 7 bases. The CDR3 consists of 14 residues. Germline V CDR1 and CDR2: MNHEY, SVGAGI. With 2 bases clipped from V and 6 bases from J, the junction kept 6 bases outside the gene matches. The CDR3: CASSYMGQFDGYTF. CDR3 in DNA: TGTGCCAGCAGTTACATGGGACAGTTCGATGGCTACACCTTC.

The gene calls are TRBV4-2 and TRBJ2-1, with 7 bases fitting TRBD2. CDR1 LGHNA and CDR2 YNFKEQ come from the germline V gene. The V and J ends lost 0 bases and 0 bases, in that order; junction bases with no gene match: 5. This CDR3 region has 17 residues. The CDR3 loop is CASSQDVGGGSYNEQFF. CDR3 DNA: TGTGCCAGCAGCCAAGATGTGGGGGGGGGCTCCTACAATGAGCAGTTCTTC.

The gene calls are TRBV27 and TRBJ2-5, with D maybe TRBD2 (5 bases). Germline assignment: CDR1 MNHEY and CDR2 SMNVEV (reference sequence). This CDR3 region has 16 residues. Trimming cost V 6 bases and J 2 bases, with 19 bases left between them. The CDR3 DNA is TGTGCCAGCAGAAGGAGGACGGGCAGTTCGCAAGAGACCCAGTACTTC. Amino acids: CASRRRTGSSQETQYF.